A selection of T cell receptor beta chains follows, all from one sample in a study of blood T cell repertoires in COVID-19. Some clones are missing from TCRdb's copy, which holds only in-frame ones; the method was immunoSEQ multiplex PCR. The data contain some 260,000 clones, roughly 89% of them singletons. The specimen was PBMCs or T cells enriched from blood (not recorded which). These receptors all stem from a man in his forties who had recovered from COVID-19. CDR3s include the opening cysteine and the closing phenylalanine or tryptophan. Fields, in order: CDR3 protein, V gene, D gene. The D gene is left open where the match is weak.

CDR3 protein: CASIKGQFYGYTF
V gene: TRBV6-5
D gene: .

CDR3 protein: CASSVRQDQYF
V gene: TRBV2
D gene: .

CDR3 protein: CASRTTGAGANVLTF
V gene: TRBV19
D gene: TRBD1

CDR3 protein: CSVELGQGAPGELFF
V gene: TRBV29-1
D gene: TRBD1

CDR3 protein: CATSRDLRGNTIYF
V gene: TRBV15
D gene: .

CDR3 protein: CASSSSWGLTSGGVSETQYF
V gene: TRBV4-2
D gene: TRBD2

CDR3 protein: CATSRYRDAGAKNIQYF
V gene: TRBV15
D gene: .

CDR3 protein: CATSDSRTGYPEKLFF
V gene: TRBV24-1
D gene: TRBD1

CDR3 protein: CASSLAGQGSGGYTF
V gene: TRBV7-9
D gene: TRBD1

CDR3 protein: CASSTRQGAYEQYF
V gene: TRBV7-8
D gene: TRBD1

CDR3 protein: CASISEGGKQYF
V gene: TRBV2
D gene: .

CDR3 protein: CATGTGNYNSPLHF
V gene: TRBV3-1/TRBV3-2
D gene: TRBD1

CDR3 protein: CASTTPFADTQYF
V gene: TRBV11-2
D gene: .

CDR3 protein: CASSAGNSNQPQHF
V gene: TRBV10-1
D gene: .

CDR3 protein: CASSTAGGINNSPLHF
V gene: TRBV27
D gene: TRBD1

CDR3 protein: CASKRAGDGGYGYTF
V gene: TRBV2
D gene: .

CDR3 protein: CASSRVGTGESEKLFF
V gene: TRBV3-1/TRBV3-2
D gene: TRBD1

CDR3 protein: CASSLDRWNTEAFF
V gene: TRBV4-2
D gene: TRBD1

CDR3 protein: CASSLDHSGNQPQHF
V gene: TRBV7-9
D gene: .

CDR3 protein: CASSLESGRAGELFF
V gene: TRBV7-3
D gene: TRBD2

CDR3 protein: CASSPGLSNQPQHF
V gene: TRBV28
D gene: .

CDR3 protein: CASSLAGLASGRSYNEQFF
V gene: TRBV7-2
D gene: .

CDR3 protein: CASSLEGEIYTDTQYF
V gene: TRBV7-6
D gene: .

CDR3 protein: CASSGVRVWGNQPQHF
V gene: TRBV19
D gene: .

CDR3 protein: CASSVAPGQDRGVREYGYTF
V gene: TRBV9
D gene: TRBD1

CDR3 protein: CASSQDNLAGGRQFF
V gene: TRBV14
D gene: TRBD2

CDR3 protein: CASSRGDQPQHF
V gene: TRBV12-3/TRBV12-4
D gene: TRBD1

CDR3 protein: CAWRTGGTDTQYF
V gene: TRBV30
D gene: .

CDR3 protein: CASWGAGGRRFVEQFF
V gene: TRBV28
D gene: .

CDR3 protein: CASREQENTEAFF
V gene: TRBV10-1
D gene: .

CDR3 protein: CASGLVLAGVLNIQYF
V gene: TRBV12-5
D gene: TRBD2

CDR3 protein: CASSLNGQDYGYTF
V gene: TRBV11-3
D gene: TRBD1

CDR3 protein: CANRPSPGANTGELFF
V gene: TRBV10-1
D gene: .

CDR3 protein: CASRQSLAGKYEQYF
V gene: TRBV28
D gene: TRBD2

CDR3 protein: CASSPRQGRYQETQYF
V gene: TRBV7-9
D gene: TRBD1

CDR3 protein: CASSEGYPSYNEQFF
V gene: TRBV28
D gene: .

CDR3 protein: CASSIGLAEEETQYF
V gene: TRBV19
D gene: TRBD2

CDR3 protein: CASSPDRAFYEQYF
V gene: TRBV6-5
D gene: TRBD1

CDR3 protein: CASSSIGGGYTF
V gene: TRBV27
D gene: .

CDR3 protein: CASSLDPGQVLGYGYTF
V gene: TRBV7-2
D gene: .

CDR3 protein: CASSGRTSNSGNTIYF
V gene: TRBV9
D gene: .

CDR3 protein: CASSLGTGINYGYTF
V gene: TRBV5-4
D gene: TRBD1

CDR3 protein: CASRITGQGSYEQYF
V gene: TRBV27
D gene: TRBD1

CDR3 protein: CASSSNRGQTTYEQYF
V gene: TRBV7-9
D gene: TRBD1

CDR3 protein: CASSLRDLANTGELFF
V gene: TRBV5-4
D gene: .

CDR3 protein: CASSPSRDSGEKLFF
V gene: TRBV18
D gene: .

CDR3 protein: CASSLSRTGEREKLFF
V gene: TRBV28
D gene: TRBD1

CDR3 protein: CASRKWGGQGGEQYF
V gene: TRBV19
D gene: TRBD1

CDR3 protein: CASSLPEYSGNTIYF
V gene: TRBV5-1
D gene: .

CDR3 protein: CASSDSGTANSPLHF
V gene: TRBV25-1
D gene: TRBD1

CDR3 protein: CASSPPGQVNYGYTF
V gene: TRBV28
D gene: TRBD1

CDR3 protein: CASSLTARLNTEAFF
V gene: TRBV5-1
D gene: .

CDR3 protein: CASSPLAADTQYF
V gene: TRBV18
D gene: .

CDR3 protein: CASSLTGFSTDTQYF
V gene: TRBV5-5
D gene: .

CDR3 protein: CASSPRGQGLTSGGYNEQFF
V gene: TRBV21-1
D gene: .

CDR3 protein: CASSPDGTYEQYF
V gene: TRBV9
D gene: .

CDR3 protein: CASSRETLEQYF
V gene: TRBV7-9
D gene: .

CDR3 protein: CATSRAFGVSTGELFF
V gene: TRBV15
D gene: .

CDR3 protein: CASSESGVRQFF
V gene: TRBV10-2
D gene: .